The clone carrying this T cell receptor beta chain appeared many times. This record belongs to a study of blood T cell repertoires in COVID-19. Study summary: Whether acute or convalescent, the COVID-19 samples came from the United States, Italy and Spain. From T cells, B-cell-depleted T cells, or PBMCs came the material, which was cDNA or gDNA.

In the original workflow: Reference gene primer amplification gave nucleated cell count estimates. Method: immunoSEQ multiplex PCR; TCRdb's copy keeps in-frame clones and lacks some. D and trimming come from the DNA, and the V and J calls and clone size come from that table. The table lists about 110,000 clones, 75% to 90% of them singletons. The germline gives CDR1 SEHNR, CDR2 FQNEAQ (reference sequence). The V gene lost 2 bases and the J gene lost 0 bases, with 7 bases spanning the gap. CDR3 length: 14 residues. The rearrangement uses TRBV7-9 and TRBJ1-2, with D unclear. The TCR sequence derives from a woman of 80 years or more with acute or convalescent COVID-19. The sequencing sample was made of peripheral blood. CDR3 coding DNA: TGTGCCAGCAGCTTAAGTAGCTCTAACTATGGCTACACCTTC. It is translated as CASSLSSSNYGYTF.